The clone carrying this T cell receptor beta chain was picked up a small number of times. The antigen is not known. The sample is drawn from a study of T cell repertoires in cytomegalovirus infection. Findings and caveats of the study: CMV-specific HLA-C-restricted TCR beta clonotypes dominated the ex vivo response.

TCRdb fed the reads into MiXCR, producing one record per CDR3 protein. In the table there are about 24,000 distinct CDR3 sequences, under 25% of which are singletons. The CDR3 covers 12 residues. Trimming took 4 bases from V and 8 from J, leaving 9 bases between them. This chain connects TRBV12-3 or TRBV12-4 to TRBJ2-1; D remains unclear. The material sequenced was CD8+ T cells from cultured PBMCs, taken from culture after CMV antigen stimulation. The source is a human donor in good health (CMV status not recorded). Some clones in this sample may be carry-over from other donors' samples. CDR3 nucleotides: TGTGCCAGCAGTTATCCTCCGGATGAGCAGTTCTTC. It specifies CASSYPPDEQFF.